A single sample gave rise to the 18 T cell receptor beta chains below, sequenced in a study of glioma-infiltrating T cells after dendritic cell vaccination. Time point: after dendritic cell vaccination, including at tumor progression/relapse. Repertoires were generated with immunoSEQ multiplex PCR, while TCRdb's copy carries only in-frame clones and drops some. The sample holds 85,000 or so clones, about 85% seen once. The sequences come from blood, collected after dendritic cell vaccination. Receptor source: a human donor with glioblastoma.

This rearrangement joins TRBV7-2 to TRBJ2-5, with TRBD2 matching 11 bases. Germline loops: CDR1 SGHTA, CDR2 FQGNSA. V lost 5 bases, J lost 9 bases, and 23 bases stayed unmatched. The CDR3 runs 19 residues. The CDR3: CASSPRGSGGAVVWRPQYF. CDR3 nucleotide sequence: TGTGCCAGCAGCCCGAGAGGTAGCGGGGGGGCTGTTGTGTGGAGGCCCCAGTACTTC. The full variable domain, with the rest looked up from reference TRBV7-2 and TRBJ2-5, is GAGVSQSPSNKVTEKGKDVELRCDPISGHTALYWYRQSLGQGLEFLIYFQGNSAPDKSGLPSDRFSAERTGGSVSTLTIQRTQQEDSAVYLCASSPRGSGGAVVWRPQYFGPGTRLLVL.

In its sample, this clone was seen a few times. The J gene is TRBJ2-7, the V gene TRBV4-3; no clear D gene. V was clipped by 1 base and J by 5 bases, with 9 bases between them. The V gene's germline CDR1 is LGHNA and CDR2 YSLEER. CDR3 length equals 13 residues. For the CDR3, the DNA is TGCGCCAGCAGCCAAGCTGTTTTCGACGAGCAGTACTTC. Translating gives CASSQAVFDEQYF.

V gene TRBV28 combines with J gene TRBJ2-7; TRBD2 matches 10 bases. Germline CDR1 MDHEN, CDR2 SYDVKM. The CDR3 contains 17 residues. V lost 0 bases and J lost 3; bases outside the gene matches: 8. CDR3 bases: TGTGCCAGCAGTTTATGGGCTAGCGGGAGTCCCAACTACGAGCAGTACTTC. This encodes CASSLWASGSPNYEQYF.

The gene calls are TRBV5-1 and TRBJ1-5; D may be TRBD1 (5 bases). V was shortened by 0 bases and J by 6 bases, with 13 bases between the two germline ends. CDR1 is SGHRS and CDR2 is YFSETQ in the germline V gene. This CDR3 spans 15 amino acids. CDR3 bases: TGCGCCAGCAGCTTGGACCCAGGGAAGGGTCAGCCCCAGCATTTT. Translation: CASSLDPGKGQPQHF. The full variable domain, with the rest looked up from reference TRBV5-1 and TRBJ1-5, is KAGVTQTPRYLIKTRGQQVTLSCSPISGHRSVSWYQQTPGQGLQFLFEYFSETQRNKGNFPGRFSGRQFSNSRSEMNVSTLELGDSALYLCASSLDPGKGQPQHFGDGTRLSIL.

The CDR3 sequence is CASSPSVTGDYGYTF. In nucleotides, the CDR3 is TGCGCCAGCAGTCCGTCGGTGACAGGGGACTATGGCTACACCTTC. V and J are TRBV5-1 and TRBJ1-2; TRBD1 matches 8 bases. V lost 5 bases and J lost 3; bases outside the gene matches: 9. CDR1 SGHRS and CDR2 YFSETQ come from the germline V gene. This CDR3 comprises 15 residues.

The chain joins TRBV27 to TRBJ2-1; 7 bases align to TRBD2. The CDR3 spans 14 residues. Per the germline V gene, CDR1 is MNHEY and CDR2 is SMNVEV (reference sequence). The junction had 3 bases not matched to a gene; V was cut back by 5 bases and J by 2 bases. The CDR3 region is CASSLTSPYNEQFF. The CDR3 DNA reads TGTGCCAGCAGTCTGACTAGCCCCTACAATGAGCAGTTCTTC.

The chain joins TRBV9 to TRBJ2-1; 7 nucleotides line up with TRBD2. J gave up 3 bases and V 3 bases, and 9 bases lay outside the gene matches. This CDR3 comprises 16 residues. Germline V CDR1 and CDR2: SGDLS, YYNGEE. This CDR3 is CASSGKGLPDYNEQFF. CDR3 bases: TGTGCCAGCAGCGGAAAGGGACTACCGGACTACAATGAGCAGTTCTTC.

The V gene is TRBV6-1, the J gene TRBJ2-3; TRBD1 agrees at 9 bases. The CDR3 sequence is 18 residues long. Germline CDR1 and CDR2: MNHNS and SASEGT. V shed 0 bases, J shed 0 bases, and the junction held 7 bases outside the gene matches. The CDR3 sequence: CASSEARTGVSSTDTQYF. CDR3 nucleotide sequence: TGTGCCAGCAGTGAAGCGAGGACAGGGGTTTCCAGCACAGATACGCAGTATTTT.

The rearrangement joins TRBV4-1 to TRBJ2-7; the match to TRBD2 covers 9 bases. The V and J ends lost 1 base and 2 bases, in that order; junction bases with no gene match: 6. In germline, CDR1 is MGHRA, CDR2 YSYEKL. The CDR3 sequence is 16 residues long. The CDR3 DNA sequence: TGCGCCAGCAGCCAAGGGACTAGCGTAACCGCCTACGAGCAGTACTTC. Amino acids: CASSQGTSVTAYEQYF.

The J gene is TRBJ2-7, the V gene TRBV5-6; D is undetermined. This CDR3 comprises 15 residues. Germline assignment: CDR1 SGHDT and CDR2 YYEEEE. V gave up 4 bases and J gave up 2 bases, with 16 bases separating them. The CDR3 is CASSSPLPLPYEQYF. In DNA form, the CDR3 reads TGTGCCAGCAGCAGCCCCCTTCCCTTGCCCTACGAGCAGTACTTC. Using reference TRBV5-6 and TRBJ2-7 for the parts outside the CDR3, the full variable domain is DAGVTQSPTHLIKTRGQQVTLRCSPKSGHDTVSWYQQALGQGPQFIFQYYEEEERQRGNFPDRFSGHQFPNYSSELNVNALLLGDSALYLCASSSPLPLPYEQYFGPGTRLTVT.

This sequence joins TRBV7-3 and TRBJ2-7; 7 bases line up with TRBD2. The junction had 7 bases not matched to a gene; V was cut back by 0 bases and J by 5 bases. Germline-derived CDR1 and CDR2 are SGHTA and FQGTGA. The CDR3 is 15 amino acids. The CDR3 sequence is CASSLTGGRGDEQYF. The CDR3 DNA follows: TGTGCCAGCAGCTTAACTGGCGGGAGAGGGGACGAGCAGTACTTC.

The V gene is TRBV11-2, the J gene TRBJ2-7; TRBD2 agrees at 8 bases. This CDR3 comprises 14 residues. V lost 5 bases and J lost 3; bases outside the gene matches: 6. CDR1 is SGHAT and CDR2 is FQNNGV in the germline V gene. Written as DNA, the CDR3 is TGTGCCAGCAGCGCCACTAGCGGAAACTACGAGCAGTACTTC. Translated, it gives CASSATSGNYEQYF. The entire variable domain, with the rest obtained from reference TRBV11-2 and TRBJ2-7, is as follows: EAGVAQSPRYKIIEKRQSVAFWCNPISGHATLYWYQQILGQGPKLLIQFQNNGVVDDSQLPKDRFSAERLKGVDSTLKIQPAKLEDSAVYLCASSATSGNYEQYFGPGTRLTVT.

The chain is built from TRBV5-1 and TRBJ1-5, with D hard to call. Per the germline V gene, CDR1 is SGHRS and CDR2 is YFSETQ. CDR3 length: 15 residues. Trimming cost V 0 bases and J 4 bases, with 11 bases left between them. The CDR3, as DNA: TGCGCCAGCAGCTTGGCCGGAGACCTTAATCAGCCCCAGCATTTT. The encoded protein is CASSLAGDLNQPQHF.

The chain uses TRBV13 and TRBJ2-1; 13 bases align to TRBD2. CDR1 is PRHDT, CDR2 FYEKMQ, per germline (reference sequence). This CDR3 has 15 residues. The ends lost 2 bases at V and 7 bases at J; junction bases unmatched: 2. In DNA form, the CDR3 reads TGTGCCAGCAGCTTAATGGGACTAGCGGGAAATGAGCAGTTCTTC. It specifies CASSLMGLAGNEQFF.

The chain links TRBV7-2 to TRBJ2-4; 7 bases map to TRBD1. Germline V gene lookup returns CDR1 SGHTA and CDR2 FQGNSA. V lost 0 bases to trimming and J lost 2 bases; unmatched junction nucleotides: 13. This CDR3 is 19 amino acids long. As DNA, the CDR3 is TGTGCCAGCAGCTTAGCCGAGGGGGCCGGTTATGGGTCCAAAAACATTCAGTACTTC. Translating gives CASSLAEGAGYGSKNIQYF. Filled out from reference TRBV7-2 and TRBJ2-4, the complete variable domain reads GAGVSQSPSNKVTEKGKDVELRCDPISGHTALYWYRQSLGQGLEFLIYFQGNSAPDKSGLPSDRFSAERTGGSVSTLTIQRTQQEDSAVYLCASSLAEGAGYGSKNIQYFGAGTRLSVL.

CDR3 nucleotides: TGTGCAAGTCGCTTACGGCTAGAGAGGGAGCTGTTTTTT. This codes for CASRLRLERELFF. The V call is TRBV12-2, the J call TRBJ2-2; TRBD2, as called in the table, went unchecked against the DNA. TRBV12-2 constitutes a pseudogene. The CDR3 extends over 13 amino acids.

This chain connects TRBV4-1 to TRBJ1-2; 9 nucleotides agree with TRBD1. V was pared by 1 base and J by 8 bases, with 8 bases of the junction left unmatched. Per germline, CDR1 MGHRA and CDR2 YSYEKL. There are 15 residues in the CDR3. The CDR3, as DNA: TGCGCCAGCAGCCAAGGGGGCCGGACAGGGGTCGGCTACACCTTC. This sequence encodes CASSQGGRTGVGYTF.

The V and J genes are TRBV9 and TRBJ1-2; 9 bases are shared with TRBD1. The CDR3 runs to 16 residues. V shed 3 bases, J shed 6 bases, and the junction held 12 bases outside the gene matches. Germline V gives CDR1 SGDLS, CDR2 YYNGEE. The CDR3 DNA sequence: TGTGCCAGCAGCGGAAGGACAGGGGTATCTCAAGATGGCTACACCTTC. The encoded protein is CASSGRTGVSQDGYTF.